The present T cell receptor (beta chain) was sequenced within a study of T cell responses to AZD1222 COVID-19 vaccine. The V gene's germline CDR1 is SNHLY and CDR2 FYNNEI. The CDR3 consists of 14 residues. The J segment lost 2 bases and the V segment lost 7 bases, leaving 4 bases of the junction unmatched. TCRdb keeps only in-frame clones here, not all; method: immunoSEQ multiplex PCR. The sample has about 110,000 clones, approximately 86% seen once. This TCR came from an adult in good health. The rearrangement joins TRBV2 to TRBJ1-2; 10 nucleotides align to TRBD1. The sample in question was peripheral blood, obtained on day 0 of MenACWY control vaccination. In nucleotides, the CDR3 is TGTGCCAGCACGTCGACAGGGGGCAACTATGGCTACACCTTC. It yields the protein CASTSTGGNYGYTF.